Below are 26 T cell receptor beta chains sequenced from a single sample in a study of T cells in Graves' hyperthyroidism and ophthalmopathy. Amplification yielded TCR beta CDR3 regions, with RNA transcripts as the source. Using the HTBI primer set, a first-round RT-PCR was run on the TCR CDR3. TCRdb itself ran the multiplex PCR reads through MiXCR, one entry per CDR3 protein. Seen here are approximately 740,000 distinct CDR3 sequences, around 15% observed once, and the top ten hold 10% to 13%. Input material: blood. These receptor sequences come from a young woman with Graves' hyperthyroidism.

This clonotype was seen many times. The rearrangement uses TRBV10-3 and TRBJ2-1; D gene uncertain. V dropped 0 bases and J dropped 6 bases, with 15 bases sitting between them. This CDR3 is 16 amino acids long. Per germline, CDR1 ENHRY and CDR2 SYGVKD. As DNA, the CDR3 is TGTGCCATCAGTGAGTCCGAGTCGACGGTTAGCAATGAGCAGTTCTTC. Its translation: CAISESESTVSNEQFF.

CDR3 sequence: CASMRVRNEQYF. Written as DNA, the CDR3 is TGTGCCAGCATGCGGGTTAGGAACGAGCAGTACTTC. The chain joins TRBV2 to TRBJ2-7, with D tentatively TRBD2 (5 bases). V lost 7 bases and J 5 bases, leaving 12 bases between the germline ends. CDR1 is SNHLY, CDR2 FYNNEI, per germline. CDR3 length: 12 residues.

The V call is TRBV6-5, the J call TRBJ2-1; 10 positions agree with TRBD2. V lost 2 bases and J lost 9; bases outside the gene matches: 7. Germline CDR1 reads MNHEY; CDR2 reads SVGAGI. The CDR3 loop spans 15 amino acids. As DNA, the CDR3 is TGTGCCAGCAGTTACCAGCCTAGCGGGAGTGGTGAGCAGTTCTTC. Its translation is CASSYQPSGSGEQFF.

The chain joins TRBV4-1 to TRBJ1-5, with 8 bases lining up with TRBD1. V shed 1 base and J 0 bases; nucleotides not matched to a gene: 8. The germline V gene has CDR1 MGHRA and CDR2 YSYEKL. CDR3 length: 18 residues. CDR3 sequence: CASSQGQGAPLSNQPQHF. The DNA for the CDR3 is TGCGCCAGCAGCCAAGGGCAGGGGGCCCCCCTTAGCAATCAGCCCCAGCATTTT.

This chain uses TRBV4-1 with TRBJ2-1, with unresolved D. The CDR3 contains 13 residues. CDR1 is MGHRA and CDR2 is YSYEKL in the germline V gene. V was cut by 4 bases and J by 5 bases, with 9 bases left in between. As DNA, the CDR3 is TGCGCCAGCAGCCGGCGAAACGACAATGAGCAGTTCTTC. This codes for CASSRRNDNEQFF.

J is TRBJ1-2 and V is TRBV19, with 9 bases aligning to TRBD1. The CDR3 spans 15 residues. Trimming took 7 bases from V and 1 from J; bases not matched to a gene: 7. Germline CDR1 LNHDA, CDR2 SQIVND (reference sequence). The CDR3 DNA follows: TGTGCCAGTAACCACAGGGGGCAGAATAACTATGGCTACACCTTC. Protein: CASNHRGQNNYGYTF.

As to this clonotype: A clone one base away is much larger, so this may be a read error. The chain uses TRBV7-9 and TRBJ2-4; D is unresolved. The CDR3 consists of 14 residues. Per germline, CDR1 SEHNR and CDR2 FQNEAQ (reference sequence). V was pared by 1 base and J by 0 bases, with 4 bases between. Written as DNA, the CDR3 is TGTGCCAGCAGCTTAGGTCAAGCCAAAAACATTCAGTACTTC. Its translation: CASSLGQAKNIQYF.

This clonotype appeared many times. The rearrangement joins TRBV20-1 to TRBJ2-1; 13 bases are shared with TRBD2. Germline-derived CDR1 and CDR2 are DFQATT and SNEGSKA (reference sequence). V lost 5 bases to trimming and J lost 10 bases; unmatched junction nucleotides: 5. The CDR3 runs 13 residues. The CDR3 region has the DNA TGCAGTGCTTGGACTAGCGGGAGAGTCGAGCAGTTCTTC. It translates to CSAWTSGRVEQFF.

This clonotype was counted ten times or more. The rearrangement links TRBV7-9 to TRBJ2-1, with 11 nucleotides matching TRBD2. In germline, CDR1 is SEHNR, CDR2 FQNEAQ (reference sequence). V lost 5 bases to trimming and J lost 4 bases; unmatched junction nucleotides: 10. The CDR3 consists of 17 residues. CDR3 in amino acids: CASSTPTSGVLYNEQFF. The CDR3 bases are TGTGCCAGCAGCACACCGACTAGCGGGGTACTATACAATGAGCAGTTCTTC.

J is TRBJ2-1 and V is TRBV19; D might be TRBD2 (6 bases). CDR1 is LNHDA, CDR2 SQIVND, per germline (reference sequence). Trimming shortened V by 2 bases and J by 3 bases, and 11 bases separated the two germline ends. This CDR3 has 15 residues. In DNA form, the CDR3 reads TGTGCCAGTAGTATAATTCTCGGGGGCTACAATGAGCAGTTCTTC. Translation: CASSIILGGYNEQFF.

The table lists this clonotype with a few counts. This chain connects TRBV11-1 to TRBJ1-2; D is possibly TRBD1 (5 bases). V gave up 5 bases and J gave up 4 bases, with 14 bases separating them. CDR1 is SGHAT, CDR2 FQDESV, per germline (reference sequence). The CDR3 runs to 14 residues. CDR3 sequence (DNA): TGTGCCAGCAGCCCATTGGGACGGTCCTATGGCTACACCTTC. Encoded protein: CASSPLGRSYGYTF.

This clonotype was observed many times. This chain links TRBV3-1 with TRBJ2-1; D might be TRBD2 (5 bases). Germline CDR1 reads LGHDT; CDR2 reads YNNKEL (reference sequence). The CDR3 is 16 amino acids. V was trimmed by 0 bases and J by 10 bases, leaving 19 bases between them. CDR3 loop: CASSQDFFSASREQFF. The CDR3 DNA reads TGTGCCAGCAGCCAAGATTTTTTCTCCGCTAGCAGGGAGCAGTTCTTC.

The sample holds a few counts of this clonotype. V usage is TRBV7-2 and J usage is TRBJ1-1; perhaps TRBD1 as D (5 bases). This CDR3 region has 13 residues. Germline values: CDR1 SGHTA, CDR2 FQGNSA. V was pared by 1 base and J by 10 bases, with 13 bases between. The DNA of the CDR3 is TGTGCCAGCAGCTTAGATCGGGGGAGTCGAGCTTTCTTT. Translated, it gives CASSLDRGSRAFF.

This clonotype was observed at least ten times. The rearrangement links TRBV11-2 to TRBJ2-7, with D possibly matching TRBD2 (6 bases). The CDR3 length is 13 residues. V shed 5 bases and J shed 7 bases, with 15 bases lying between them. CDR1 is SGHAT and CDR2 is FQNNGV in the germline V gene. The CDR3 loop is CASSPGLVEEQYF. CDR3 in DNA: TGTGCCAGCAGCCCGGGACTGGTAGAAGAGCAGTACTTC.

In its sample, this clonotype was seen many times. J is TRBJ1-4 and V is TRBV2; D unclear. Germline CDR1 and CDR2: SNHLY and FYNNEI. This CDR3 region has 17 residues. V gave up 4 bases and J gave up 2 bases, with 17 bases separating them. CDR3: CASSGGRRVQTNEKLFF. In DNA, the CDR3 is TGTGCCAGCAGTGGCGGCAGGCGAGTACAGACTAATGAAAAACTGTTTTTT.

This chain joins TRBV7-9 and TRBJ2-1; 10 nucleotides line up with TRBD2. Germline-derived CDR1 and CDR2 are SEHNR and FQNEAQ (reference sequence). Unmatched junction bases numbered 6, after V lost 4 bases and J lost 9 bases. This CDR3 spans 14 amino acids. This chain's CDR3 is CASSSASGRGEQFF. In DNA, the CDR3 is TGTGCCAGCAGCTCAGCTAGCGGGAGAGGTGAGCAGTTCTTC.

This rearrangement joins TRBV30 to TRBJ2-3; 12 bases align to TRBD2. Germline-derived CDR1 and CDR2 are GTSNPN and SVGIG (reference sequence). The length of the CDR3 is 15 residues. Germline trimming cut 5 bases from V and 6 bases from J; bases unmatched to any gene: 9. Written as DNA, the CDR3 is TGTGCCTGGGCGCTGCTAGCGGGAGGGACGGATACGCAGTATTTT. It yields the protein CAWALLAGGTDTQYF. Full variable domain (remainder filled in from reference TRBV30 and TRBJ2-3): SQTIHQWPATLVQPVGSPLSLECTVEGTSNPNLYWYRQAAGRGLQLLFYSVGIGQISSEVPQNLSASRPQDRQFILSSKKLLLSDSGFYLCAWALLAGGTDTQYFGPGTRLTVL.

This clonotype was counted only a few times. The junction differs from germline at one of its ends, possibly a read error. The chain recombines TRBV20-1 with TRBJ2-3; possibly TRBD2 for D (6 bases). The germline CDR1 and CDR2 sequences are DFQATT and SNEGSKA (reference sequence). CDR3 length: 13 amino acids. CDR3 sequence reads: CSARGGGSPTLYF. Here the CDR3 DNA reads TGCAGTGCTAGGGGGGGAGGTTCCCCTACGCTGTATTTT.

This clonotype has ten or more counts. V gene TRBV20-1 combines with J gene TRBJ1-1; 8 bases agree with TRBD1. The CDR3 is 17 residues long. Trimming removed 2 bases from V and 2 bases from J; junction bases left unmatched: 13. Germline V lookup: CDR1 DFQATT, CDR2 SNEGSKA (reference sequence). This chain's CDR3 is CSARRDGRGLTNTEAFF. The CDR3 DNA is TGCAGTGCTAGAAGGGACGGCAGGGGGCTGACAAACACTGAAGCTTTCTTT.

V gene TRBV25-1 combines with J gene TRBJ2-7; D possibly corresponds to TRBD2 (6 bases). V was pared by 10 bases and J by 2 bases, with 21 bases between. This CDR3 region has 15 residues. The germline CDR1 and CDR2 sequences are MGHDK and SYGVNS. The CDR3 nucleotides read TGTGCCACCCTTGGGGAGGCAGGACTTCCCTACGAGCAGTACTTC. Encoded protein: CATLGEAGLPYEQYF.

This rearrangement joins TRBV19 to TRBJ2-5; 8 bases fit TRBD2. The CDR3 has 14 residues. CDR1 LNHDA and CDR2 SQIVND come from the germline V gene (reference sequence). Trimming cost V 2 bases and J 5 bases; bases outside gene matches: 4. This CDR3 is CASSISGRGETQYF. The CDR3 DNA is TGTGCCAGTAGTATAAGCGGGAGAGGGGAGACCCAGTACTTC.

This clonotype was counted at least ten times. The rearrangement joins TRBV30 to TRBJ2-7; D tentatively reads TRBD1 or TRBD2 (5 bases each). The length of the CDR3 is 16 residues. CDR1 and CDR2 from the germline V gene are GTSNPN and SVGIG (reference sequence). V was shortened by 1 base and J by 2 bases, with 18 bases between the two germline ends. In DNA form, the CDR3 reads TGTGCCTGGAGTGGGGGGAGAGGGAGAGGCACCTACGAGCAGTACTTC. It is translated as CAWSGGRGRGTYEQYF.

This clonotype was recorded many times. This chain uses TRBV27 with TRBJ2-5; the match to TRBD1 covers 11 bases. This CDR3 comprises 15 residues. Unmatched junction bases numbered 5, after V lost 3 bases and J lost 5 bases. Per germline, CDR1 MNHEY and CDR2 SMNVEV (reference sequence). CDR3 DNA sequence: TGTGCCAGCAGTTTCGGACAGGGGGCGGTTGAGACCCAGTACTTC. Its protein is CASSFGQGAVETQYF.

The J gene is TRBJ2-7, the V gene TRBV4-3, with TRBD1 identical over 9 bases. Germline V gene sequence: CDR1 LGHNA, CDR2 YSLEER. The length of the CDR3 is 15 residues. V trimming: 0 bases; J trimming: 6 bases; junction bases outside the gene matches: 6. The CDR3 coding sequence is TGCGCCAGCAGCCAAGAGGGGGGACAGGGCGGCGAGCAGTACTTC. Protein product: CASSQEGGQGGEQYF.

This clonotype was picked up many times. This rearrangement joins TRBV20-1 to TRBJ2-1, with a possible D match to TRBD2 (5 bases). The CDR3 covers 14 residues. Germline assignment: CDR1 DFQATT and CDR2 SNEGSKA (reference sequence). Trimming left V 6 bases short and J 1 base short, with 13 bases between. In nucleotides, the CDR3 is TGCAGTGCACCTACTAGTCGGTCCTACAATGAGCAGTTCTTC. It translates to CSAPTSRSYNEQFF.

The chain recombines TRBV13 with TRBJ2-1; 9 bases are shared with TRBD2. The CDR3 loop spans 17 amino acids. Germline trimming cut 4 bases from V and 4 bases from J; bases unmatched to any gene: 11. Germline V CDR1 and CDR2: PRHDT, FYEKMQ (reference sequence). DNA for the CDR3: TGTGCCAGCAGCTCGTCAGCGGGAGGACTACTTTACAATGAGCAGTTCTTC. It is translated as CASSSSAGGLLYNEQFF.